These T cell receptor beta chains were read from a single sample in a study of T cells after yellow fever vaccination. From the 5' RACE reads, TCRdb called clonotypes with MiXCR, one entry per CDR3 protein. The sample holds 500,000 to 650,000 distinct CDR3 sequences, approximately 12% seen once. Sequenced material: PBMCs, taken on the day of the yellow fever booster vaccination. The receptor source for this set is a man aged 25 to 40 who received the YFV17D yellow fever vaccine. Each CDR3 is given without its conserved first and last residue.

v_gene	len	j_gene	CDR3aa
TRBV5-1	13	TRBJ2-5	ASSLVSGSQETQY
TRBV6-5	14	TRBJ2-7	ASSYSYQGRTYEQY
TRBV3-1	15	TRBJ2-3	ASSQDPASVGRDTQY
TRBV20-1	13	TRBJ2-1	SASPLGLSYNEQF
TRBV5-1	13	TRBJ2-2	ASSLQREFLGELF
TRBV5-1	14	TRBJ2-5	ASSTPFEGMGETQY
TRBV21-1	13	TRBJ1-2	ASSTRTEDSYGYT
TRBV5-1	11	TRBJ2-7	ASSPPLVNEQY
TRBV7-2	10	TRBJ2-7	ASSLEVAEQY
TRBV5-4	14	TRBJ2-3	ASSLTGQGATDTQY
TRBV11-1	17	TRBJ2-7	ASSRGVHQPGGPPGEQY
TRBV28	11	TRBJ2-3	ASSQVSSDTQY
TRBV5-1	11	TRBJ2-3	ASSLSGGDTQY
TRBV19	12	TRBJ2-3	ATSGLASTDTQY
TRBV19	12	TRBJ2-2	ASSTRSDTGELF
TRBV24-1	14	TRBJ2-2	ATSDRARGHTGELF
TRBV12-3/TRBV12-4	15	TRBJ2-3	ASTSFMGTAGTDTQY
TRBV27	15	TRBJ2-6	ASSFRQGAPGANVLT
TRBV5-6	13	TRBJ2-7	ASNLPGQGFYEQY
TRBV28	13	TRBJ2-1	ASSFPSRTVNEQF
TRBV7-2	11	TRBJ1-2	ASTAGGGYGYT
TRBV7-8	13	TRBJ2-2	ASRYAGANTGELF
TRBV3-1	14	TRBJ1-2	ASSQKWATGRYGYT
TRBV20-1	14	TRBJ2-1	SARASAISSYNEQF
TRBV28	15	TRBJ2-5	ASSLVFRVAGQETQY
TRBV7-3	11	TRBJ2-3	ASSFGATDTQY
TRBV27	12	TRBJ2-4	ASSLRQGKNIQY
TRBV6-4	13	TRBJ2-1	ASSIRLAEGNEQF
TRBV20-1	12	TRBJ2-5	SARDRTARGTQY
TRBV4-2	10	TRBJ2-7	ASSLLYAEQY
TRBV20-1	10	TRBJ2-1	SAGTPFNEQF
TRBV27	12	TRBJ1-5	ASRESGSAGPQH
TRBV20-1	13	TRBJ2-5	SARGTRQEQETQY
TRBV2	12	TRBJ2-7	ASSGTSPPYEQY
TRBV11-2	12	TRBJ1-1	ASSLGFRNTEAF
TRBV27	12	TRBJ2-2	ASKSLAGAGELF
TRBV5-1	15	TRBJ1-1	ASSLMGQGAGNTEAF
TRBV19	12	TRBJ2-1	ASREGSTYNEQF
TRBV21-1	11	TRBJ2-7	ASSKRWDGEQY
TRBV20-1	9	TRBJ2-1	SARDDNEQF
TRBV12-3/TRBV12-4	14	TRBJ2-7	ASSLRLAGLPYEQY
TRBV12-3/TRBV12-4	12	TRBJ1-5	ASSLWEDNQPQH